These 27 T cell receptor beta chains originate from one sample sequenced in a study of shared clonotypes between healthy human individuals. Naive CD8 cells comprised CD45RO-negative, CCR7-positively selected cells, excluding terminally differentiated effector memory CD45RA+ cells. Measured with immunoSEQ multiplex PCR; TCRdb has only the in-frame clones, and not every one. The table has approximately 600,000 clones, 95% seen once; the top ten hold 0.095% to 0.14%. The specimen was naive CD8+ T cells sorted from blood. These receptors all stem from a woman aged 30 to 39 in good health.

This clone was found once. V usage is TRBV5-4 and J usage is TRBJ2-5; maybe TRBD2 (7 bases). V lost 7 bases to trimming and J lost 5 bases, with 21 bases between them. Germline-derived CDR1 and CDR2 are SGHNT and YYREEE (reference sequence). The CDR3 length is 15 residues. The CDR3 DNA reads as TGTGCCAGCGGCGCCGCGGAGGGGGGGGCGGAGACCCAGTACTTC. Its protein product is CASGAAEGGAETQYF. The full variable domain, in which reference TRBV5-4 and TRBJ2-5 provide the parts outside the CDR3, is ETGVTQSPTHLIKTRGQQVTLRCSSQSGHNTVSWYQQALGQGPQFIFQYYREEENGRGNFPPRFSGLQFPNYSSELNVNALELDDSALYLCASGAAEGGAETQYFGPGTRLLVL.

V gene TRBV28 combines with J gene TRBJ1-1; 8 bases align to TRBD1. CDR3 size: 12 residues. Germline V CDR1 and CDR2: MDHEN, SYDVKM. V shed 6 bases, J shed 4 bases, and the junction held 1 base outside the gene matches. The CDR3 coding sequence is TGTGCCAGCAGGGGGACAGGCACTGAAGCTTTCTTT. Protein sequence: CASRGTGTEAFF. Complete variable domain (other parts from reference TRBV28 and TRBJ1-1): DVKVTQSSRYLVKRTGEKVFLECVQDMDHENMFWYRQDPGLGLRLIYFSYDVKMKEKGDIPEGYSVSREKKERFSLILESASTNQTSMYLCASRGTGTEAFFGQGTRLTVV.

V and J are TRBV27 and TRBJ2-1; tentatively, D is TRBD2 (5 bases). The CDR3 runs to 15 residues. The V end lost 8 bases, the J end lost 6 bases, and 20 bases lay between the germline ends. In germline, CDR1 is MNHEY, CDR2 SMNVEV (reference sequence). The CDR3 DNA reads TGTGCCAGCGGTATCCCGTTGCCGGGGTTCAATGAGCAGTTCTTC. It codes for CASGIPLPGFNEQFF.

The CDR3 protein is CASSDERTNEKLFF. The CDR3 coding sequence is TGTGCCAGCAGTGACGAGAGGACTAATGAAAAACTGTTTTTT. This chain joins TRBV2 and TRBJ1-4, with D unresolved. V was trimmed by 3 bases and J by 2 bases, leaving 7 bases between them. This CDR3 spans 14 amino acids. Germline loops: CDR1 SNHLY, CDR2 FYNNEI.

This clone was seen a single time. The J gene is TRBJ1-1, the V gene TRBV27; the D is unclear. The V and J ends lost 2 bases and 2 bases respectively, with 9 bases between them. This CDR3 has 14 residues. Per germline, CDR1 MNHEY and CDR2 SMNVEV (reference sequence). CDR3 residues: CASSLSGTNTEAFF. The DNA of the CDR3 is TGTGCCAGCAGTTTAAGCGGAACAAACACTGAAGCTTTCTTT.

The chain uses TRBV9 and TRBJ2-3, with 7 bases matching TRBD2. The CDR3 runs to 13 residues. The germline V gene encodes CDR1 SGDLS and CDR2 YYNGEE. J gave up 0 bases and V 10 bases, and 5 bases lay outside the gene matches. CDR3 region: CAGQAGSTDTQYF. The DNA for the CDR3 is TGTGCCGGGCAAGCGGGAAGCACAGATACGCAGTATTTT.

This chain uses TRBV5-1 with TRBJ1-2, with TRBD1 matching over 7 bases. After removal of 2 bases from V and 3 bases from J, the junction contained 7 bases not matched to a gene. Germline CDR1 is SGHRS and CDR2 is YFSETQ. The CDR3 covers 15 residues. The DNA of the CDR3 is TGCGCCAGCAGCTTCATGACAGGGTTAGACTATGGCTACACCTTC. Translation gives CASSFMTGLDYGYTF. Variable domain in full (rest from reference TRBV5-1 and TRBJ1-2): KAGVTQTPRYLIKTRGQQVTLSCSPISGHRSVSWYQQTPGQGLQFLFEYFSETQRNKGNFPGRFSGRQFSNSRSEMNVSTLELGDSALYLCASSFMTGLDYGYTFGSGTRLTVV.

The V call is TRBV9, the J call TRBJ2-7, with TRBD2 identical over 8 bases. With 4 bases clipped from V and 3 bases from J, the junction kept 9 bases outside the gene matches. In germline, CDR1 is SGDLS, CDR2 YYNGEE. The CDR3 extends over 15 amino acids. CDR3 nucleotides: TGTGCCAGCAGCCAGGGGTGGCGGGAGGTCTACGAGCAGTACTTC. Protein: CASSQGWREVYEQYF.

The genes are TRBV18 and TRBJ2-5, with 7 bases fitting TRBD2. The CDR3 is made up of 14 amino acids. V lost 5 bases, J lost 5 bases, and 8 bases stayed unmatched. The germline V gene has CDR1 KGHSH and CDR2 LQKENI. CDR3 residues: CASSSGDGRETQYF. DNA of the CDR3: TGTGCCAGCTCATCGGGAGACGGGAGGGAGACCCAGTACTTC.

The V gene is TRBV7-2, the J gene TRBJ2-1; D not certain. Trimming shortened V by 2 bases and J by 7 bases, and 3 bases separated the two germline ends. The germline gives CDR1 SGHTA, CDR2 FQGNSA. CDR3 length equals 11 residues. This CDR3 reads CASSLQNEQFF. In DNA, the CDR3 is TGTGCCAGCAGCTTACAGAATGAGCAGTTCTTC.

The rearrangement links TRBV12-5 to TRBJ2-3; a weak D match, TRBD2 (7 bases). V was cut by 7 bases and J by 1 base, with 12 bases left in between. Looked up from germline, CDR1 is LGHNT and CDR2 is FRNRAP. CDR3 length equals 14 residues. The CDR3 DNA sequence: TGTGCTAGTGCCCTGGGGGGGCGCACAGATACGCAGTATTTT. Translation gives CASALGGRTDTQYF.

Concerning this clone: The sample carries other DNA sequences with the same CDR3. The chain links TRBV15 to TRBJ2-2, with TRBD2 as a possible D gene (5 bases). The V gene's germline CDR1 is LNHNV and CDR2 YYDKDF (reference sequence). V shed 2 bases and J shed 4 bases, with 8 bases lying between them. The CDR3 length is 14 residues. The CDR3, as DNA: TGTGCCACCAGCAGATCACGGGGCACCGGGGAGCTGTTTTTT. Translating it yields CATSRSRGTGELFF.

This clone was found a few times. The chain carries TRBV9 and TRBJ2-7, with 10 bases fitting TRBD2. Germline V gene sequence: CDR1 SGDLS, CDR2 YYNGEE. V lost 3 bases, J lost 4 bases, and 4 bases stayed unmatched. The CDR3 covers 14 residues. CDR3 loop: CASSGGTSEYEQYF. Written as DNA, the CDR3 is TGTGCCAGCAGCGGCGGGACTAGCGAGTACGAGCAGTACTTC. The whole variable domain, filled in from reference TRBV9 and TRBJ2-7, reads DSGVTQTPKHLITATGQRVTLRCSPRSGDLSVYWYQQSLDQGLQFLIQYYNGEERAKGNILERFSAQQFPDLHSELNLSSLELGDSALYFCASSGGTSEYEQYFGPGTRLTVT.

With regard to this clone: This CDR3 is also generated by other DNA sequences in the sample. V gene TRBV5-6 combines with J gene TRBJ2-7; tentatively, D is TRBD2 (7 bases). V lost 4 bases, J lost 5 bases, and 13 bases lay in between. The CDR3 is 13 residues long. The V gene's germline CDR1 is SGHDT and CDR2 YYEEEE. CDR3 bases: TGTGCCAGCAGCCCCTGGGGGGGCAACGAGCAGTACTTC. Its protein product is CASSPWGGNEQYF. The whole variable domain, filled in from reference TRBV5-6 and TRBJ2-7, reads DAGVTQSPTHLIKTRGQQVTLRCSPKSGHDTVSWYQQALGQGPQFIFQYYEEEERQRGNFPDRFSGHQFPNYSSELNVNALLLGDSALYLCASSPWGGNEQYFGPGTRLTVT.

The chain couples TRBV28 to TRBJ2-1; 9 nucleotides line up with TRBD2. Germline V CDR1 and CDR2: MDHEN, SYDVKM. V shed 7 bases and J 2 bases; nucleotides not matched to a gene: 15. The CDR3 covers 18 residues. This CDR3 is CASTSPHSGREAYNEQFF. CDR3 nucleotide sequence: TGTGCCAGCACCTCCCCCCATAGCGGGAGAGAGGCCTACAATGAGCAGTTCTTC. The full variable domain, its missing parts supplied by reference TRBV28 and TRBJ2-1, is DVKVTQSSRYLVKRTGEKVFLECVQDMDHENMFWYRQDPGLGLRLIYFSYDVKMKEKGDIPEGYSVSREKKERFSLILESASTNQTSMYLCASTSPHSGREAYNEQFFGPGTRLTVL.

The chain couples TRBV29-1 to TRBJ2-1; 9 nucleotides align to TRBD2. CDR1 is SQVTM and CDR2 is ANQGSEA in the germline V gene. The trim removed 4 bases at V and 5 bases at J, leaving 18 bases unmatched. The CDR3 totals 18 residues. The DNA of the CDR3 is TGCAGCGTTGGCGGGGGTGATGTACCGGGACTAGCAGACAATGAGCAGTTCTTC. This codes for CSVGGGDVPGLADNEQFF.

The V and J genes are TRBV10-3 and TRBJ2-7; the D gene is possibly TRBD1 (6 bases). CDR3 length: 13 residues. Germline V gives CDR1 ENHRY, CDR2 SYGVKD. The V gene lost 10 bases and the J gene lost 0 bases, with 13 bases spanning the gap. CDR3 in DNA: TGTGCCACCGCGACAGGCAGCTCCTACGAGCAGTACTTC. This sequence encodes CATATGSSYEQYF.

V is TRBV29-1 and J is TRBJ2-1; a weak D match, TRBD1 (5 bases). V dropped 0 bases and J dropped 5 bases, with 11 bases sitting between them. Germline assignment: CDR1 SQVTM and CDR2 ANQGSEA. This CDR3 contains 14 residues. The CDR3 region has the DNA TGCAGCGTTGAAGACAGGGATTGGGACAATGAGCAGTTCTTC. It is translated as CSVEDRDWDNEQFF.

The chain combines TRBV7-6 with TRBJ1-1; D is perhaps TRBD1 (6 bases). The germline CDR1 and CDR2 sequences are SGHVS and FNYEAQ. V lost 4 bases and J 7 bases, leaving 13 bases between the germline ends. The CDR3 spans 13 residues. The CDR3 protein is CASSYSEGGEAFF. Written as DNA, the CDR3 is TGTGCCAGCAGCTACTCCGAGGGGGGTGAAGCTTTCTTT. The full variable domain, completed using reference TRBV7-6 and TRBJ1-1, is GAGVSQSPRYKVTKRGQDVALRCDPISGHVSLYWYRQALGQGPEFLTYFNYEAQQDKSGLPNDRFSAERPEGSISTLTIQRTEQRDSAMYRCASSYSEGGEAFFGQGTRLTVV.

The rearrangement uses TRBV7-9 and TRBJ1-2; 7 nucleotides agree with TRBD1. The length of the CDR3 is 14 residues. The germline V gene encodes CDR1 SEHNR and CDR2 FQNEAQ (reference sequence). Trimming cost V 3 bases and J 4 bases; bases outside gene matches: 5. This chain's CDR3 is CASSLPDRVYGYTF. The CDR3 coding sequence is TGTGCCAGCAGCTTGCCTGACAGGGTCTATGGCTACACCTTC.

The rearrangement joins TRBV5-6 to TRBJ2-2, with TRBD1 identical over 7 bases. Per germline, CDR1 SGHDT and CDR2 YYEEEE. Trimming cost V 5 bases and J 4 bases; bases outside gene matches: 5. The CDR3 has 14 amino acids. The CDR3 loop is CASRRQGSTGELFF. The DNA of the CDR3 is TGTGCCAGCAGGCGACAGGGCTCCACCGGGGAGCTGTTTTTT. The complete variable domain, with remaining parts taken from reference TRBV5-6 and TRBJ2-2, reads DAGVTQSPTHLIKTRGQQVTLRCSPKSGHDTVSWYQQALGQGPQFIFQYYEEEERQRGNFPDRFSGHQFPNYSSELNVNALLLGDSALYLCASRRQGSTGELFFGEGSRLTVL.

V is TRBV9 and J is TRBJ1-2; 9 positions match TRBD1. The trim removed 3 bases at V and 4 bases at J, leaving 7 bases unmatched. This CDR3 is built from 15 residues. The germline gives CDR1 SGDLS, CDR2 YYNGEE. CDR3 sequence reads: CASSAWTGVVYGYTF. The DNA for the CDR3 is TGTGCCAGCAGCGCCTGGACAGGGGTGGTCTATGGCTACACCTTC.

The chain combines TRBV7-6 with TRBJ2-7; no firm D call. Trimming took off 1 base at V and 0 bases at J, with 7 bases between the two ends. This CDR3 has 14 residues. The V gene's germline CDR1 is SGHVS and CDR2 FNYEAQ. This chain's CDR3 is CASSLEGSSYEQYF. CDR3 DNA sequence: TGTGCCAGCAGCTTAGAGGGTAGCTCCTACGAGCAGTACTTC.

The chain recombines TRBV7-2 with TRBJ2-7, with 10 bases fitting TRBD2. CDR3 length equals 15 residues. V shed 4 bases and J 1 base; nucleotides not matched to a gene: 4. Germline CDR1 reads SGHTA; CDR2 reads FQGNSA. This CDR3 is CASSWGLARSYEQYF. CDR3 sequence (DNA): TGTGCCAGCAGCTGGGGACTAGCGAGGTCCTACGAGCAGTACTTC.

The rearrangement joins TRBV30 to TRBJ2-7; 7 nucleotides match TRBD2. From germline, CDR1 is GTSNPN and CDR2 SVGIG (reference sequence). CDR3 length: 14 residues. V lost 0 bases, J lost 5 bases, and 7 bases stayed unmatched. The CDR3 sequence is CAWSVLAGVDEQYF. The CDR3 bases are TGTGCCTGGAGTGTACTTGCGGGAGTTGACGAGCAGTACTTC.

This clone showed up just once. The rearrangement links TRBV7-6 to TRBJ1-4; D gene uncertain. The germline V gene encodes CDR1 SGHVS and CDR2 FNYEAQ. V lost 5 bases to trimming and J lost 0 bases, with 10 bases between them. This CDR3 region has 15 residues. CDR3 coding DNA: TGTGCCAGCAGCACCAGCGCGACAACTAATGAAAAACTGTTTTTT. Its translation: CASSTSATTNEKLFF.

In this sample, this clone turned up a few times. The chain joins TRBV7-9 to TRBJ2-1; no definite D call. The CDR3 extends over 11 amino acids. Trimming stripped 1 base from V and 8 bases from J, with 3 bases between. Germline CDR1 and CDR2: SEHNR and FQNEAQ (reference sequence). The CDR3 protein is CASSLVHEQFF. In nucleotides, the CDR3 is TGTGCCAGCAGCTTAGTGCATGAGCAGTTCTTC.